These 13 T cell receptor beta chains came from one sample sequenced in a study of cytomegalovirus exposure and HLA in healthy donors (dated by TCRdb to about 2017). Library preparation used the immunoSEQ multiplex PCR assay. For the multiplex PCR, a mixture combining 60 forward primers for TCR Vbeta segments and 13 reverse primers for TCR Jbeta segments was used. TCRdb holds this immuneACCESS table with in-frame rearrangements only. Some clones are missing; in checked studies, unresolved V genes explain under half, and the rest has no known cause. The sample table lists 110,000 to 150,000 clones, approximately 80% of them with a count of one. The ten largest clones capture roughly 4% of the sample. The sample comprised PBMCs. These receptors originate from a man aged 35 to 55 in good health and CMV-seropositive.

This clone has a handful of counts. The genes are TRBV5-4 and TRBJ2-7; no definite D call. Trimming shortened V by 1 base and J by 4 bases, and 9 bases separated the two germline ends. Germline V lookup: CDR1 SGHNT, CDR2 YYREEE (reference sequence). This CDR3 region has 13 residues. This CDR3 is CASSLPDTYEQYF. The CDR3 bases are TGTGCCAGCAGCTTGCCTGACACTTACGAGCAGTACTTC. Together with reference TRBV5-4 and TRBJ2-7, the CDR3 gives the full variable domain: ETGVTQSPTHLIKTRGQQVTLRCSSQSGHNTVSWYQQALGQGPQFIFQYYREEENGRGNFPPRFSGLQFPNYSSELNVNALELDDSALYLCASSLPDTYEQYFGPGTRLTVT.

V gene TRBV15 combines with J gene TRBJ1-3, with D uncertain. Per the germline V gene, CDR1 is LNHNV and CDR2 is YYDKDF (reference sequence). The CDR3 extends over 14 amino acids. Trimming cost V 0 bases and J 4 bases, with 7 bases left between them. In DNA form, the CDR3 reads TGTGCCACCAGCAGAGATCAGGCCGGAAACACCATATATTTT. It specifies CATSRDQAGNTIYF.

In regard to this clone: The sample contains more than one DNA sequence encoding this CDR3. This rearrangement joins TRBV9 to TRBJ2-1, with a tentative D call TRBD2 (5 bases). Germline CDR1 reads SGDLS; CDR2 reads YYNGEE. The CDR3 has 14 residues. Trimming left V 0 bases short and J 1 base short, with 5 bases between. This CDR3 reads CASSVGGSYNEQFF. The CDR3, as DNA: TGTGCCAGCAGCGTAGGAGGGTCCTACAATGAGCAGTTCTTC. Variable domain in full (rest from reference TRBV9 and TRBJ2-1): DSGVTQTPKHLITATGQRVTLRCSPRSGDLSVYWYQQSLDQGLQFLIQYYNGEERAKGNILERFSAQQFPDLHSELNLSSLELGDSALYFCASSVGGSYNEQFFGPGTRLTVL.

The rearrangement joins TRBV27 to TRBJ2-7; tentative D call: TRBD2 (7 bases). Germline CDR1 is MNHEY and CDR2 is SMNVEV (reference sequence). V was clipped by 5 bases and J by 3 bases, with 14 bases between them. The CDR3 contains 14 residues. CDR3 coding DNA: TGTGCCAGCAGTCGGTCGGGGGGCAGCTACGAGCAGTACTTC. It is translated as CASSRSGGSYEQYF.

J is TRBJ2-1 and V is TRBV14; 8 bases fit TRBD1. J gave up 9 bases and V 1 base, and 5 bases lay outside the gene matches. The CDR3 contains 14 residues. In germline, CDR1 is SGHDN, CDR2 FVKESK. CDR3 region: CASSQVAGGGEQFF. Here the CDR3 DNA reads TGTGCCAGCAGCCAAGTTGCAGGGGGCGGTGAGCAGTTCTTC. The whole variable domain, filled in from reference TRBV14 and TRBJ2-1, reads EAGVTQFPSHSVIEKGQTVTLRCDPISGHDNLYWYRRVMGKEIKFLLHFVKESKQDESGMPNNRFLAERTGGTYSTLKVQPAELEDSGVYFCASSQVAGGGEQFFGPGTRLTVL.

The DNA of the CDR3 is TGTGCCAGCAGCTTGGTCAGGGGGGTCCTCTACAATGAGCAGTTCTTC. Its protein is CASSLVRGVLYNEQFF. V is TRBV5-6 and J is TRBJ2-1, with D possibly being TRBD1 (7 bases). The CDR3 covers 16 residues. Germline V gene data show CDR1 as SGHDT and CDR2 as YYEEEE. Trimming cost V 0 bases and J 3 bases, with 13 bases left between them. The complete variable domain, with remaining parts taken from reference TRBV5-6 and TRBJ2-1, reads DAGVTQSPTHLIKTRGQQVTLRCSPKSGHDTVSWYQQALGQGPQFIFQYYEEEERQRGNFPDRFSGHQFPNYSSELNVNALLLGDSALYLCASSLVRGVLYNEQFFGPGTRLTVL.

The chain joins TRBV18 to TRBJ2-2; D possibly corresponds to TRBD2 (5 bases). Germline-derived CDR1 and CDR2 are KGHSH and LQKENI. V gave up 1 base and J gave up 7 bases, with 7 bases separating them. The CDR3 extends over 13 amino acids. This CDR3 is CASSPLEGGELFF. CDR3 nucleotide sequence: TGTGCCAGCTCACCACTCGAGGGCGGGGAGCTGTTTTTT.

On this clone: Other DNA sequences in the sample encode the same CDR3. CDR3 sequence (DNA): TGCGCCAGCAGCCAAGCAGGGCAGGGGAACACTGAAGCTTTCTTT. Amino acids: CASSQAGQGNTEAFF. This sequence joins TRBV4-1 and TRBJ1-1; D is possibly TRBD1 (5 bases). The V end lost 1 base, the J end lost 1 base, and 10 bases lay between the germline ends. CDR3 size: 15 residues. Germline V gene sequence: CDR1 MGHRA, CDR2 YSYEKL.

This clone was found a few times. V and J are TRBV5-4 and TRBJ1-2; TRBD1 agrees at 7 bases. The CDR3 extends over 14 amino acids. V was clipped by 3 bases and J by 4 bases; unmatched bases: 6. From germline, CDR1 is SGHNT and CDR2 YYREEE (reference sequence). CDR3 protein: CASSSDRVIYGYTF. For the CDR3, the DNA is TGTGCCAGCAGCTCCGACAGGGTAATCTATGGCTACACCTTC.

V usage is TRBV20-1 and J usage is TRBJ2-5; no reliable D call. The germline V and J ends were trimmed by 8 bases and 4 bases, with 11 bases remaining between them. The CDR3 consists of 11 residues. Germline loops: CDR1 DFQATT, CDR2 SNEGSKA (reference sequence). The CDR3 sequence: CSSRQGETQYF. The CDR3 region has the DNA TGCAGTTCCAGACAAGGAGAGACCCAGTACTTC.

This chain joins TRBV4-2 and TRBJ2-7; D might be TRBD1 (6 bases). CDR1 LGHNA and CDR2 YNFKEQ come from the germline V gene. The V end was cut by 1 base, the J end by 4 bases, with 11 bases between. The CDR3 has 14 residues. CDR3 DNA: TGTGCCAGCAGCCAAGGCAGGGGTTCTTACGAGCAGTACTTC. Translated: CASSQGRGSYEQYF.

This sequence joins TRBV30 and TRBJ1-4; possible D gene TRBD1, 6 bases. The CDR3 consists of 16 residues. V dropped 3 bases and J dropped 0 bases, with 14 bases sitting between them. CDR1 GTSNPN and CDR2 SVGIG come from the germline V gene (reference sequence). The DNA for the CDR3 is TGTGCCTGGAGCGCAGGGGCTAGCACAACTAATGAAAAACTGTTTTTT. The encoded protein is CAWSAGASTTNEKLFF.

The count of this clone is one. The chain employs TRBV5-1 and TRBJ2-7, with 7 bases lining up with TRBD1. The V and J ends lost 4 bases and 0 bases, in that order; junction bases with no gene match: 7. The CDR3 has 15 residues. Germline-derived CDR1 and CDR2 are SGHRS and YFSETQ. This CDR3 is CASSERQGDSYEQYF. The DNA of the CDR3 is TGCGCCAGCAGCGAGAGACAGGGAGACTCCTACGAGCAGTACTTC.